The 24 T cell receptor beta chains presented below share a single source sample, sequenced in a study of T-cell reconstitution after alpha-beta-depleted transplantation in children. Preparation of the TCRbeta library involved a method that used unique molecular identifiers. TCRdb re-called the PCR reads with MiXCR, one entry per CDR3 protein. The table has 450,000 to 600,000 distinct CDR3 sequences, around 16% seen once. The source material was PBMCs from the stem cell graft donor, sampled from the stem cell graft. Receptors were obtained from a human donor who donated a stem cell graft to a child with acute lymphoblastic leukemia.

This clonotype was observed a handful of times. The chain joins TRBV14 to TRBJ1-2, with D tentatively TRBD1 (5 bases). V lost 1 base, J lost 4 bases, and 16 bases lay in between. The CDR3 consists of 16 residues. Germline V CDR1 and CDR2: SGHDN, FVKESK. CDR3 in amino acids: CASSQVRGAGAYGYTF. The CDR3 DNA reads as TGTGCCAGCAGCCAAGTTCGAGGGGCAGGCGCCTATGGCTACACCTTC. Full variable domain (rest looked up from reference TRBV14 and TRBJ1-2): EAGVTQFPSHSVIEKGQTVTLRCDPISGHDNLYWYRRVMGKEIKFLLHFVKESKQDESGMPNNRFLAERTGGTYSTLKVQPAELEDSGVYFCASSQVRGAGAYGYTFGSGTRLTVV.

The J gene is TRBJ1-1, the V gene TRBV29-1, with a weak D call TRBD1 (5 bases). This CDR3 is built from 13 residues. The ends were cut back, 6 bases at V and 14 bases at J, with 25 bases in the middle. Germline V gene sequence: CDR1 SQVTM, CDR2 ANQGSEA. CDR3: CSVALGLRWEIFF. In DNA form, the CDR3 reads TGCAGCGTAGCCCTGGGGCTACGGTGGGAAATCTTCTTT.

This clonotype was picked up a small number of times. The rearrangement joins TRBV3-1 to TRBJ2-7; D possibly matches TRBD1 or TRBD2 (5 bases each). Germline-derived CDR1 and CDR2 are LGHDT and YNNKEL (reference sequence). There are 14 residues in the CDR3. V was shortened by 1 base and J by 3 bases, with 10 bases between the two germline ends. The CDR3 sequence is CASSQAGRLYEQYF. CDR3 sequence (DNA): TGTGCCAGCAGCCAAGCGGGACGCCTCTACGAGCAGTACTTC.

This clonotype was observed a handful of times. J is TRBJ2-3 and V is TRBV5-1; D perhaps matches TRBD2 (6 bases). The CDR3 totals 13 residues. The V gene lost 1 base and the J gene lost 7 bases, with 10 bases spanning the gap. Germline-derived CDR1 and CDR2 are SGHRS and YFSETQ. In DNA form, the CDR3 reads TGCGCCAGCAGCTTGACTAGCTCCTATACGCAGTATTTT. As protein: CASSLTSSYTQYF.

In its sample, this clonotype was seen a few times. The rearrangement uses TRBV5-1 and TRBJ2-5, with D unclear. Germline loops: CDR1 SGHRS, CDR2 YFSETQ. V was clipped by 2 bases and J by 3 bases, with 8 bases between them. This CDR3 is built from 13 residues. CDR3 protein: CASSLSAEETQYF. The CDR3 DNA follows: TGCGCCAGCAGCTTATCGGCAGAAGAGACCCAGTACTTC.

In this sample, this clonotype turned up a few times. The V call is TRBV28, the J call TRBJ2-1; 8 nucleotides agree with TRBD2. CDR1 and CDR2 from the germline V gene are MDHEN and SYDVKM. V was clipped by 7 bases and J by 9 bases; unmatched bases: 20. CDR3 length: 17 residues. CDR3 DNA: TGTGCCAGCACCCAAGGTAGCGGGATTCTGATAATCGGTGAGCAGTTCTTC. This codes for CASTQGSGILIIGEQFF.

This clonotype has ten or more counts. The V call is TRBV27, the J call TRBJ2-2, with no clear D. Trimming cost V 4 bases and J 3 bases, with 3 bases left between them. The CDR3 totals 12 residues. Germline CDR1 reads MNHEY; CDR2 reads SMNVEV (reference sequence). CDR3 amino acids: CASSSDTGELFF. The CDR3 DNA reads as TGTGCCAGCAGTTCGGACACCGGGGAGCTGTTTTTT.

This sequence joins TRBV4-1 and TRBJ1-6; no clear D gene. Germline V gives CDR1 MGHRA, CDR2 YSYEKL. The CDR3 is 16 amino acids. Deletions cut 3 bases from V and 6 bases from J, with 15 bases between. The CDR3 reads CASSQSSGRANSPLHF. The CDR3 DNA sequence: TGCGCCAGCAGCCAGAGCAGCGGTCGGGCTAATTCACCCCTCCACTTT.

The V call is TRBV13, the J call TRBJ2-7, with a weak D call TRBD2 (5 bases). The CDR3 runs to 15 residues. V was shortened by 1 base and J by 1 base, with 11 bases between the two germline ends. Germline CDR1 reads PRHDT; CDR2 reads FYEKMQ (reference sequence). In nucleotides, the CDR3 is TGTGCCAGCAGCTTAGTGGGTAGCGCGTCCTACGAGCAGTACTTC. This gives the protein CASSLVGSASYEQYF. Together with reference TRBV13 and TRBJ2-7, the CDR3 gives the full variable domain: AAGVIQSPRHLIKEKRETATLKCYPIPRHDTVYWYQQGPGQDPQFLISFYEKMQSDKGSIPDRFSAQQFSDYHSELNMSSLELGDSALYFCASSLVGSASYEQYFGPGTRLTVT.

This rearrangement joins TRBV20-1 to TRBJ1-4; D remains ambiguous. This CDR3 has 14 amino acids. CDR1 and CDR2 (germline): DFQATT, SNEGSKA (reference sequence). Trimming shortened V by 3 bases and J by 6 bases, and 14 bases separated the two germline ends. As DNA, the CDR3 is TGCAGTGCTAGGAGAGGTTGGTTGGATGAAAAACTGTTTTTT. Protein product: CSARRGWLDEKLFF.

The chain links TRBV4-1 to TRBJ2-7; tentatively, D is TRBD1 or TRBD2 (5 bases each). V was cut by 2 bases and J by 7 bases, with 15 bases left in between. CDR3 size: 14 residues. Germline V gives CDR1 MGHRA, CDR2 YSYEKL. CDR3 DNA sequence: TGCGCCAGCAGCCAAATGATGGGGACGGGGGAGCAGTACTTC. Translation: CASSQMMGTGEQYF.

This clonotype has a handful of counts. Here the CDR3 reads CASSQGPGVSYEQYF. CDR3 DNA: TGCGCCAGCAGCCAAGGCCCAGGGGTGTCCTACGAGCAGTACTTC. The J gene is TRBJ2-7, the V gene TRBV4-1; D is perhaps TRBD1 (6 bases). The CDR3 is 15 residues long. The V end was cut by 1 base, the J end by 1 base, with 11 bases between. Germline V gene data show CDR1 as MGHRA and CDR2 as YSYEKL.

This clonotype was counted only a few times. CDR3 in DNA: TGTGCCAGCAGCGCAGAGGGTCGGGACTACGGAACAGATACGCAGTATTTT. As protein: CASSAEGRDYGTDTQYF. The chain couples TRBV9 to TRBJ2-3; 7 nucleotides align to TRBD2. Germline V lookup: CDR1 SGDLS, CDR2 YYNGEE. V lost 3 bases and J lost 3; bases outside the gene matches: 13. The CDR3 totals 17 residues.

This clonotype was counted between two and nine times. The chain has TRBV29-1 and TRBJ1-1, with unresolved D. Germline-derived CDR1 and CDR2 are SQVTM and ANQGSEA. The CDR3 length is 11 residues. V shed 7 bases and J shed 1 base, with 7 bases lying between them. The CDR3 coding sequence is TGCAGCGCCGTCCAGAACACTGAAGCTTTCTTT. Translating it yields CSAVQNTEAFF.

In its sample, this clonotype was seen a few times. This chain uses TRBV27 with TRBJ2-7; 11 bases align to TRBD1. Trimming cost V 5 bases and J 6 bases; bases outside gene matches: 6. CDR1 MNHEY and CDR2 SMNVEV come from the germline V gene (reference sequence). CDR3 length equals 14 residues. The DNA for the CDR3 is TGTGCCAGCAGTGGACAGGGGGCGCCCGGCGAGCAGTACTTC. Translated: CASSGQGAPGEQYF.

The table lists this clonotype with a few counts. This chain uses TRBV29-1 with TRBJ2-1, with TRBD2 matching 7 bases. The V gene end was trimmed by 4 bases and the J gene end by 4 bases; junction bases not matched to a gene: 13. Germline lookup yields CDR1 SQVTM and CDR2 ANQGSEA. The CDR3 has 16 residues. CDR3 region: CSVGFRIAGSYNEQFF. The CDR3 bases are TGCAGCGTTGGTTTTCGAATAGCGGGTTCTTACAATGAGCAGTTCTTC.

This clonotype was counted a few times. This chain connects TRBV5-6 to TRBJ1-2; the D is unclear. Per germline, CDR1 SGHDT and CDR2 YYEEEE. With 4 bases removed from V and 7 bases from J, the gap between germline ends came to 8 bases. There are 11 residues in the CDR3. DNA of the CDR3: TGTGCCAGCAGCATTGGGCTTGGCTACACCTTC. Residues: CASSIGLGYTF.

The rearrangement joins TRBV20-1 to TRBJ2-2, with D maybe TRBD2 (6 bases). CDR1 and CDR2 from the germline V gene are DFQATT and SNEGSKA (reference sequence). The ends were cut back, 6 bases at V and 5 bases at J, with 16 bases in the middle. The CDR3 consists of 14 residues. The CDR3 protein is CSALSLGGTGELFF. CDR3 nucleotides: TGCAGTGCCCTTTCTTTAGGAGGGACCGGGGAGCTGTTTTTT.

CDR3 sequence reads: CASSRAKAGPFNEQFF. In nucleotides, the CDR3 is TGTGCCAGCAGCCGTGCCAAGGCGGGCCCCTTCAATGAGCAGTTCTTC. This chain links TRBV7-2 with TRBJ2-1, with D possibly matching TRBD2 (5 bases). Trimming cost V 5 bases and J 6 bases, with 20 bases left between them. The CDR3 spans 16 residues. Germline V gives CDR1 SGHTA, CDR2 FQGNSA. The full variable domain, completed using reference TRBV7-2 and TRBJ2-1, is GAGVSQSPSNKVTEKGKDVELRCDPISGHTALYWYRQSLGQGLEFLIYFQGNSAPDKSGLPSDRFSAERTGGSVSTLTIQRTQQEDSAVYLCASSRAKAGPFNEQFFGPGTRLTVL.

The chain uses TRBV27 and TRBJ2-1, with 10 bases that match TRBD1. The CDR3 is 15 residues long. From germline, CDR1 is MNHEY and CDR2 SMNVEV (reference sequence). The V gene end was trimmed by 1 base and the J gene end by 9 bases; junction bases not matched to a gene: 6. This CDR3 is CASSLFGTGATEQFF. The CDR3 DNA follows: TGTGCCAGCAGTTTATTCGGGACAGGGGCCACTGAGCAGTTCTTC.

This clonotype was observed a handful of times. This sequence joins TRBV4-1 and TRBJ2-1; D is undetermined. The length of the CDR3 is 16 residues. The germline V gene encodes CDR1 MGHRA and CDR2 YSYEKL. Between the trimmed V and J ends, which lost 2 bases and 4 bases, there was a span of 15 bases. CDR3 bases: TGCGCCAGCAGCCAACCCTATACTAAGCCGTACAATGAGCAGTTCTTC. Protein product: CASSQPYTKPYNEQFF.

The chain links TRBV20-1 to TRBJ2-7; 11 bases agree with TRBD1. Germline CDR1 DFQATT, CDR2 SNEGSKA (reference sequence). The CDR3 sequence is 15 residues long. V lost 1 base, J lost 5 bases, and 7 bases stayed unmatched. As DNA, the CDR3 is TGCAGTGCTAGAGGCGGACAGGGGGCATCAAACGAGCAGTACTTC. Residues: CSARGGQGASNEQYF.

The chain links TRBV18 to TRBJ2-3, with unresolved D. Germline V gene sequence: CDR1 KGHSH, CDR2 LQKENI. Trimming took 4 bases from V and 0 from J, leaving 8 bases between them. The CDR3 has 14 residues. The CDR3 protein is CASSLLSSTDTQYF. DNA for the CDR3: TGTGCCAGCTCACTTCTCTCCAGCACAGATACGCAGTATTTT.

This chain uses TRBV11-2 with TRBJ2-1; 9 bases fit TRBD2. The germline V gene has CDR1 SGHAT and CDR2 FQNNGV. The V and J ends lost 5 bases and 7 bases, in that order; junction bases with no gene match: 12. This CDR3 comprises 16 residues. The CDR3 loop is CASSATGLAQPNEQFF. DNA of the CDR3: TGTGCCAGCAGCGCGACGGGACTAGCTCAACCTAATGAGCAGTTCTTC.